This T cell receptor beta chain was retrieved from a study of T cell changes during pregnancy in multiple sclerosis. Only in-frame clones appear in the TCRdb table, and some are missing; sequencing was by immunoSEQ multiplex PCR. The table records roughly 25,000 clones, more than 70% of them present only once. This sequence originates from a female donor in good health, enrolled as a control in a pregnancy study. The sample in question was CD4+ T cells from peripheral blood mononuclear cells, obtained in the first trimester of pregnancy.

The CDR3 loop reads CASSLQQGAAEETQYF. CDR3 DNA sequence: TGTGCCAGCTCACTGCAACAGGGGGCAGCGGAGGAGACCCAGTACTTC. The chain employs TRBV18 and TRBJ2-5, with 9 bases that match TRBD1. Germline CDR1 is KGHSH and CDR2 is LQKENI. V shed 4 bases, J shed 5 bases, and the junction held 11 bases outside the gene matches. This CDR3 spans 16 amino acids. The full variable domain, rest sourced from reference TRBV18 and TRBJ2-5, is NAGVMQNPRHLVRRRGQEARLRCSPMKGHSHVYWYRQLPEEGLKFMVYLQKENIIDESGMPKERFSAEFPKEGPSILRIQQVVRGDSAAYFCASSLQQGAAEETQYFGPGTRLLVL.